This T cell receptor (beta chain) is from a study of shared clonotypes between healthy human individuals. The study, taken as a whole, reports: Estimated clonotype richness was generally higher in naive than memory subsets. Among several donors, approximately 5.4% of naive CD4 clonotypes were found in common.

J gave up 8 bases and V 9 bases, and 22 bases lay outside the gene matches. The CDR3 totals 16 residues. The germline V gene has CDR1 SNHLY and CDR2 FYNNEI. The sorted-subset replicate PCRs were given around 190 ng DNA, which is tens of thousands of T cell genomes. Sequencing used immunoSEQ multiplex PCR; TCRdb keeps in-frame clones, though not all of them. The sample lists some 2,500,000 clones, roughly 93% occurring once. This clone was detected only once. Its antigen remains unidentified. This rearrangement joins TRBV2 to TRBJ2-7; 7 bases map to TRBD2. This TCR was recovered from a man between 18 and 29 years old in good health. Some clones in this sample may be carry-over from other donors' samples. Input material: naive CD4+ T cells from PBMCs. Described subset: CD45RA+ positively selected. The CDR3 coding sequence is TGTGCCAGTCCAACTCCCGGGACCGGGACTAAAAAAAAGCAGTACTTC. Translated, it gives CASPTPGTGTKKKQYF.